The 18 T cell receptor beta chains given below trace back to one sample, sequenced in a study of blood T cell repertoires in COVID-19. The repertoire was sequenced with immunoSEQ multiplex PCR; TCRdb's copy has only in-frame clones and lacks some. The sample consists of some 30,000 clones, 87% of them appearing once. The sample comprised peripheral blood. These receptors were taken from a man aged 60 to 75 with active COVID-19.

The V and J genes are TRBV6-6 and TRBJ2-7; 9 bases are shared with TRBD2. This CDR3 has 14 amino acids. Germline loops: CDR1 MNHNY, CDR2 SVGAGI (reference sequence). The ends lost 6 bases at V and 7 bases at J; junction bases unmatched: 10. The CDR3 region is CASRGTGLAGEQYF. The CDR3 DNA reads TGTGCCAGCAGGGGTACTGGGCTAGCGGGGGAGCAGTACTTC.

The chain joins TRBV6-5 to TRBJ2-7; 8 bases line up with TRBD1. V dropped 6 bases and J dropped 2; count of bases not matched to a gene: 6. The CDR3 length is 14 residues. Germline-derived CDR1 and CDR2 are MNHEY and SVGAGI. The CDR3 loop is CASSLTGGAYEQYF. The CDR3 nucleotides read TGTGCCAGCAGCCTTACAGGGGGTGCCTACGAGCAGTACTTC.

This chain uses TRBV3-1 (or the pseudogene TRBV3-2) with TRBJ2-7; D is unclear. From germline, CDR1 is LGHDT and CDR2 YNNKEL (reference sequence). This CDR3 region has 14 residues. The V end lost 4 bases, the J end lost 0 bases, and 10 bases lay between the germline ends. The chain's CDR3 is CASSPEVSSYEQYF. CDR3 bases: TGTGCCAGCAGCCCCGAGGTCTCCTCCTACGAGCAGTACTTC.

The CDR3 DNA reads TGTGCCACCAGCAGTAACAGGGCTTACTATGGCTACACCTTC. It codes for CATSSNRAYYGYTF. This chain links TRBV15 with TRBJ1-2; a weak D match, TRBD1 (6 bases). V gave up 3 bases and J gave up 3 bases, with 11 bases separating them. The V gene's germline CDR1 is LNHNV and CDR2 YYDKDF (reference sequence). The CDR3 spans 14 residues. The whole variable domain, remainder taken from reference TRBV15 and TRBJ1-2, is DAMVIQNPRYQVTQFGKPVTLSCSQTLNHNVMYWYQQKSSQAPKLLFHYYDKDFNNEADTPDNFQSRRPNTSFCFLDIRSPGLGDTAMYLCATSSNRAYYGYTFGSGTRLTVV.

The chain couples TRBV2 to TRBJ1-2; TRBD1 matches at 7 bases. V dropped 2 bases and J dropped 4; count of bases not matched to a gene: 7. The CDR3 consists of 15 residues. Germline lookup yields CDR1 SNHLY and CDR2 FYNNEI. CDR3 coding DNA: TGTGCCAGCAGTGAAATGGCAGGGGGTCTCTATGGCTACACCTTC. This encodes CASSEMAGGLYGYTF.

The chain is built from TRBV4-1 and TRBJ1-2; 11 positions agree with TRBD1. This CDR3 comprises 17 residues. V gave up 6 bases and J gave up 1 base; unmatched junction bases: 10. The V gene's germline CDR1 is MGHRA and CDR2 YSYEKL. The CDR3 region has the DNA TGCGCCAGCAGTCCTGGACAGGGGGCCCTATTTAACTATGGCTACACCTTC. Its translation is CASSPGQGALFNYGYTF.

The chain joins TRBV6-1 to TRBJ1-4, with D maybe TRBD1 (5 bases). The germline V gene encodes CDR1 MNHNS and CDR2 SASEGT. CDR3 size: 14 residues. Trimming cost V 2 bases and J 8 bases, with 12 bases left between them. The CDR3 DNA reads as TGTGCCAGCAGTGAAAAGGAGGGGTCCGAAAAACTGTTTTTT. Translated: CASSEKEGSEKLFF.

V is TRBV15 and J is TRBJ1-1; D is ambiguous. Germline CDR1 LNHNV, CDR2 YYDKDF (reference sequence). The V gene lost 0 bases and the J gene lost 5 bases, with 13 bases spanning the gap. The CDR3 has 15 amino acids. As DNA, the CDR3 is TGTGCCACCAGCAGAGACAGGTTCGGTTTGACTGAAGCTTTCTTT. Its protein product is CATSRDRFGLTEAFF. Full variable domain (outside the CDR3, taken from reference TRBV15 and TRBJ1-1): DAMVIQNPRYQVTQFGKPVTLSCSQTLNHNVMYWYQQKSSQAPKLLFHYYDKDFNNEADTPDNFQSRRPNTSFCFLDIRSPGLGDTAMYLCATSRDRFGLTEAFFGQGTRLTVV.

The chain couples TRBV18 to TRBJ1-2, with a possible D match to TRBD1 (5 bases). This CDR3 spans 15 amino acids. Between the trimmed V and J ends, which lost 7 bases and 0 bases, there was a span of 15 bases. Germline V gene data show CDR1 as KGHSH and CDR2 as LQKENI. The CDR3 here is CASFTGGESNYGYTF. The DNA of the CDR3 is TGTGCCAGCTTCACCGGGGGGGAGTCTAACTATGGCTACACCTTC.

Here the CDR3 reads CASSYGTGRLNEKLFF. CDR3 nucleotides: TGCGCCAGCAGCTATGGGACAGGTCGCCTGAATGAAAAACTGTTTTTT. The chain employs TRBV5-1 and TRBJ1-4; the match to TRBD1 covers 8 bases. The junction had 9 bases not matched to a gene; V was cut back by 3 bases and J by 5 bases. Germline V gives CDR1 SGHRS, CDR2 YFSETQ. The CDR3 runs to 16 residues. The entire variable domain, with the rest obtained from reference TRBV5-1 and TRBJ1-4, is as follows: KAGVTQTPRYLIKTRGQQVTLSCSPISGHRSVSWYQQTPGQGLQFLFEYFSETQRNKGNFPGRFSGRQFSNSRSEMNVSTLELGDSALYLCASSYGTGRLNEKLFFGSGTQLSVL.

The chain links TRBV5-6 to TRBJ2-5; D is possibly TRBD2 (6 bases). V lost 0 bases, J lost 2 bases, and 20 bases lay in between. The CDR3 sequence is 18 residues long. Per germline, CDR1 SGHDT and CDR2 YYEEEE. The DNA for the CDR3 is TGTGCCAGCAGCTTGGGGGGGGAAGGACGAGCCCGACAAGAGACCCAGTACTTC. It codes for CASSLGGEGRARQETQYF.

In DNA, the CDR3 is TGTGCCAGCAGCCAAGATGGGGGGATTAGCAATCAGCCCCAGCATTTT. This sequence encodes CASSQDGGISNQPQHF. The chain recombines TRBV3-1 (or the pseudogene TRBV3-2) with TRBJ1-5; TRBD1 might be the D (5 bases). Germline V CDR1 and CDR2: LGHDT, YNNKEL (reference sequence). The CDR3 length is 16 residues. Trimming pared 0 bases from V and 0 bases from J, leaving 9 bases between.

This clone was seen more than once but under ten times. This chain connects TRBV5-4 to TRBJ1-2; D is ambiguous. This CDR3 is 13 amino acids long. Per the germline V gene, CDR1 is SGHNT and CDR2 is YYREEE (reference sequence). V was trimmed by 0 bases and J by 5 bases, leaving 8 bases between them. The CDR3 sequence is CASSLDSLYGYTF. CDR3 bases: TGTGCCAGCAGCTTGGACAGCTTATATGGCTACACCTTC.

The gene calls are TRBV5-5 and TRBJ1-5, with a possible D match to TRBD1 (5 bases). There are 16 residues in the CDR3. V was pared by 0 bases and J by 1 base, with 11 bases between. Germline CDR1 SGHKS, CDR2 YYEKEE (reference sequence). This CDR3 is CASSLVGGRSNQPQHF. The CDR3 coding sequence is TGTGCCAGCAGCTTGGTGGGGGGTCGGAGCAATCAGCCCCAGCATTTT.

The chain has TRBV5-1 and TRBJ2-7; 9 positions agree with TRBD1. This CDR3 spans 17 amino acids. V lost 4 bases and J lost 6; bases outside the gene matches: 17. Per germline, CDR1 SGHRS and CDR2 YFSETQ. CDR3 amino acids: CASSNGNSGTGNLEQYF. CDR3 in DNA: TGCGCCAGCAGCAACGGGAACTCCGGGACAGGGAACCTCGAGCAGTACTTC.

The chain has TRBV18 and TRBJ1-5, with 9 bases fitting TRBD1. In germline, CDR1 is KGHSH, CDR2 LQKENI. This CDR3 contains 15 residues. The J segment lost 6 bases and the V segment lost 8 bases, leaving 11 bases of the junction unmatched. CDR3: CASRSGTGKVQPQHF. CDR3 in DNA: TGTGCCAGCCGATCTGGGACAGGGAAGGTTCAGCCCCAGCATTTT. Together with reference TRBV18 and TRBJ1-5, the CDR3 gives the full variable domain: NAGVMQNPRHLVRRRGQEARLRCSPMKGHSHVYWYRQLPEEGLKFMVYLQKENIIDESGMPKERFSAEFPKEGPSILRIQQVVRGDSAAYFCASRSGTGKVQPQHFGDGTRLSIL.

CDR3 sequence (DNA): TGTGCCAGCAGCTTAGGACTAGCGGGGGGGACAGATACGCAGTATTTT. Protein: CASSLGLAGGTDTQYF. The V gene is TRBV7-6, the J gene TRBJ2-3, with 14 bases that match TRBD2. J lost 3 bases, V lost 1 base, and 0 bases had no gene match. CDR3 size: 16 residues. Germline V gene data show CDR1 as SGHVS and CDR2 as FNYEAQ. The variable domain in full, with the rest retrieved from reference TRBV7-6 and TRBJ2-3, is GAGVSQSPRYKVTKRGQDVALRCDPISGHVSLYWYRQALGQGPEFLTYFNYEAQQDKSGLPNDRFSAERPEGSISTLTIQRTEQRDSAMYRCASSLGLAGGTDTQYFGPGTRLTVL.

This clone was counted a single time. The chain recombines TRBV3-1 (or the pseudogene TRBV3-2) with TRBJ2-5; no clear D gene. Germline V gene lookup returns CDR1 LGHDT and CDR2 YNNKEL (reference sequence). The V gene lost 4 bases and the J gene lost 5 bases, with 11 bases spanning the gap. The CDR3 has 13 amino acids. The CDR3: CASSPTSGETQYF. The CDR3 DNA follows: TGTGCCAGCAGCCCTACTTCCGGTGAGACCCAGTACTTC.